This T cell receptor beta chain was sequenced in a study of shared clonotypes between healthy human individuals (dated by TCRdb to 2020 to 2022). At the level of the whole study: The cohort included a few men and a couple of women between 18 and 49 years of age. For each donor, three plates each were used for CD4 naive and CD4 memory, two plates were used for CD8 naive, and one plate was used for CD8 memory. To estimate repertoire size and how much clonotypes are shared between individuals, the study performed deep sequencing of blood TCR repertoires from a few healthy adults. To increase sequencing depth and limit assay-specific biases, TCR repertoire library preparation and sequencing were carried out by different laboratories using diverse techniques. Between about 0.94 and 8.9 billion PBMCs per donor were obtained by leukapheresis.

The donors were healthy, HIV-negative adults who had no recently reported acute infections or vaccinations. All donors were Caucasian adults living in Nashville, Tennessee, USA. CD4+ T cells were enriched by magnetic negative selection; naive cells were then positively selected on CD45RA, and the negative fraction formed the memory subset. Blood was obtained by leukapheresis, after which PBMCs were separated by Ficoll-Histopaque density gradient centrifugation and cryopreserved in liquid nitrogen vapor phase. Purity and quantity of every magnetically sorted T cell population were checked by analytical flow cytometry. Genomic DNA was isolated from every sorted fraction and measured by UV absorbance on a Nanodrop 2000c. Comment on this clone: Its target antigen remains unknown. No much larger clone exists at a distance of one base, and base qualities are not known.

What the study reported, not specific to this receptor: Pairwise subsampling indicated that sequencing depth was expected to affect the degree of clonotype sharing among donors. Higher generation probabilities were observed for clonotypes shared by all four sorted-subset donors than for non-shared clonotypes. Across four donors, approximately 5% of naive CD4, approximately 3.5% of naive CD8, 2.3% of memory CD4, and 0.4% to 0.45% of memory CD8 clonotypes were shared. Because the study included a small number of donors, the genetic and exposure-history diversity represented was limited. Naive subsets generally had larger estimated clonotype richness than memory subsets did. Sampling was limited to blood, and TCR repertoires in tissue likely differ from TCR repertoires in blood. Even with the large sequencing depth, rarefaction of the sorted-subset datasets indicated that sequencing was incomplete.

From its cysteine to its phenylalanine, the CDR3 spans 15 amino acids. Only the CDR3 part of the read is kept: 45 bases, read in frame from the first base. From a lookup of the germline V gene (reference sequence), CDR1 and CDR2 are MNHNY and SVGAGI. At the junction V is shortened by 3 bases and J by 1 base, with 10 bases in between. TCR CDR3 regions were amplified from genomic DNA by multiplex PCR using the deep immunoSEQ assay. For each cell subset, the extracted genomic DNA was distributed evenly across all wells of several immunoSEQ 96-well plates, and each plate served as one replicate. Each replicate PCR for sorted subsets received around 210 ng genomic DNA, equal to about 30,000 T cell genomes. The purified libraries were quantified using a Qubit 3.0 fluorometer, sized with a Bioanalyzer 2100, and then quantified again using the KAPA Library Quantification kit. Every immunoSEQ 96-well plate was sequenced on a dedicated single-read 150-cycle Illumina NextSeq 550 flow cell. For the original study's pipeline: Because the immunoSEQ output held only junctional sequences and lacked quality scores, the filtering could not match the filtering applied to full-length reads. To assign V/J genes and CDR3, sequences were annotated against IMGT germline references using PyIR, a Python wrapper for IgBLAST v1.9. Reads were filtered out if the reads had weak V/J assignments (E-value above 1e-6), no CDR3, stop codons, out-of-frame junctions, or ambiguous translated residues. V3J clonotypes were defined as sequences sharing an identical inferred V gene, J gene, and CDR3 amino acid sequence. The percentage overlap between two repertoires was calculated by dividing the number of shared unique clonotypes by the size of the smaller repertoire. Three approaches were used to assess repertoire richness: RTK rarefaction, the Chao1 estimator, and Recon v2.1 estimates of unobserved clonotypes. Generation probabilities for all TCRbeta clonotypes obtained by the gDNA method from a handful of donors were computed using OLGA. This immuneACCESS table, as held by TCRdb, lists in-frame sequences with V and J called but not all clones. Of the missing ones, under half trace to an unresolved V gene in checked studies; the others have no known cause. From that table come the V and J calls and clone size; the DNA was used to work out D and trimming. The sample profile shows a few million clones; roughly 92% of them were found once. The biggest ten clones account for over 0.12% of the sample.

The V gene is TRBV6-6 and the J gene is TRBJ1-5; the D gene remains uncertain. The material sequenced was naive CD4+ T cells sorted from blood. The label giving this sample's cell subset or site can be read as: CD45RA+ positively selected. This sequence originates from a man younger than 35 in good health. The nucleotides read TGTGCCAGCAGTTATATACTTTCCAGCAATCAGCCCCAGCATTTT. Its coded protein is CASSYILSSNQPQHF.